The present entry profiles one T cell receptor (beta chain) with its context. Its cognate antigen is unknown. This CDR3 is built from 20 residues. This specimen belongs to a study of cytomegalovirus exposure and HLA in healthy donors. Study in general: From HLA-typed donors, an early data release held some 91 million unique TCRs. Study-wide findings and caveats: Follow-up analysis found HLA locus-dependent TCR association rates, highest for DRB1 and lowest for HLA-C.

Primers for the PCR totalled 60 Vbeta and 13 Jbeta. Produced via immunoSEQ multiplex PCR; TCRdb's table is partial and in-frame only. The data hold about 150,000 clones, with roughly three quarters observed a single time. Sequenced input: PBMCs. The TCR comes from a man in his forties in good health and CMV-seronegative. This rearrangement joins TRBV21-1 to TRBJ1-1; the table's D gene call, TRBD1, was not cross checked with the DNA. TRBV21-1 is a pseudogene segment. The CDR3 is CASSKVVGQAIPNLNTEAFF. CDR3 bases: TGTGCCAGCAGCAAAGTAGTCGGACAGGCGATACCCAACCTGAACACTGAAGCTTTCTTT.